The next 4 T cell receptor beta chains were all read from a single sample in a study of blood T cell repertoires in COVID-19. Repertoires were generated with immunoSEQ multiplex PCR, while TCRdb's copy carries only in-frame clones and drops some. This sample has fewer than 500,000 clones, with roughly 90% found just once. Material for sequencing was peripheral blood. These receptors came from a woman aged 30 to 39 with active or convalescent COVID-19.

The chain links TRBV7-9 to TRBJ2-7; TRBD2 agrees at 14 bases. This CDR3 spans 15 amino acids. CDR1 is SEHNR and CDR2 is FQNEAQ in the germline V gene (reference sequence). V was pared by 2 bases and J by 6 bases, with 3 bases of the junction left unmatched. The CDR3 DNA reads TGTGCCAGCAGCTTACCCGGGACTAGCGGGGGCGAGCAGTACTTC. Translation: CASSLPGTSGGEQYF.

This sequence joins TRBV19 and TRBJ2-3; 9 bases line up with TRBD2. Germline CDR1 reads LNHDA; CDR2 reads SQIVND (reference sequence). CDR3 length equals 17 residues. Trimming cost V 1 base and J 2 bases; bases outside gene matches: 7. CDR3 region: CASSIVGAGGDTDTQYF. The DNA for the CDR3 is TGTGCCAGTAGTATAGTTGGAGCGGGGGGAGACACAGATACGCAGTATTTT.

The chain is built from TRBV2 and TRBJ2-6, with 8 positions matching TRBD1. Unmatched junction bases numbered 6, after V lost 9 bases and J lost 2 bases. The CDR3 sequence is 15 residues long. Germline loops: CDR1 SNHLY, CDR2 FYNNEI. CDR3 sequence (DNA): TGTGCCAGAGACAGGGGCCGCACTGGGGCCAACGTCCTGACTTTC. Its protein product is CARDRGRTGANVLTF.

CDR3 loop: CATAAALNQPQHF. The CDR3, as DNA: TGTGCCACGGCGGCAGCTCTCAATCAGCCCCAGCATTTT. The gene calls are TRBV10-3 and TRBJ1-5; D unresolved. V lost 10 bases and J lost 3, with 13 bases in between. This CDR3 spans 13 amino acids. From germline, CDR1 is ENHRY and CDR2 SYGVKD.